This T cell receptor (beta chain) was observed in a study of molecular identifiers for immune sequencing clone quantification. Study background: Five aliquots were made in replicates from the RNA of approximately 20,000 or 98,000 naive CD8 cells, and four were sequenced.

Notes on this clonotype: Given a much more abundant clone one base away, this may be a read error.

Isolation of naive CD8 T cells was achieved by sorting on a CD8+CD4-CCR7+CD45RA+ phenotype. CDR3 length equals 12 residues. The ends were cut back, 3 bases at V and 7 bases at J, with 9 bases in the middle. Methods described previously, with TCR primers listed, were used for bulk TCR libraries. TCRdb fed the PCR reads into MiXCR, producing one record per CDR3 protein. The sample carries hundreds of thousands of distinct CDR3 sequences, 25% recorded once. The V and J genes are TRBV12-3 or TRBV12-4 and TRBJ2-5; D ambiguous. Sequenced input: naive CD8+ T cells from blood, with Jurkat cell RNA spiked in. Subset noted: FACS-sorted CD8+CD4-CCR7+CD45RA+ naive T cells. The origin of this receptor is a human donor in good health. Some libraries in this study had Jurkat cell RNA spiked in. CDR3 nucleotides: TGTGCCAGCAGTTTTGAGGTCATGACCCAGTACTTC. Protein sequence: CASSFEVMTQYF.